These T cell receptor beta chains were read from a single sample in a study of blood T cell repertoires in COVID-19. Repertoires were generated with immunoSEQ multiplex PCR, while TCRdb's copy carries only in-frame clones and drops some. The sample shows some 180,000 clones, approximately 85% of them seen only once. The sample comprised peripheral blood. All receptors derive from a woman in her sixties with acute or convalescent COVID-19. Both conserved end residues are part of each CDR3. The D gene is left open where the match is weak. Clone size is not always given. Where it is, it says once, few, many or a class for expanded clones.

CDR3: CASSYSGTENEKLFF
DNA: TGTGCCAGCAGTTATAGTGGGACAGAAAATGAAAAACTGTTTTTT
D: TRBD1
V: TRBV6-6
size: -
J: TRBJ1-4

CDR3: CASSPPEGRGKRAFF
DNA: TGTGCCAGCTCACCACCGGAGGGTAGAGGGAAGCGAGCTTTCTTT
D: -
V: TRBV18
size: -
J: TRBJ1-1

CDR3: CASSEQLAGQGVEQFF
DNA: TGTGCCAGCAGTGAACAACTAGCGGGGCAGGGTGTTGAGCAGTTCTTC
D: TRBD2
V: TRBV6-1
size: -
J: TRBJ2-1

CDR3: CASSLGLAGGISTDTQYF
DNA: TGCGCCAGCAGCTTGGGACTAGCGGGAGGTATTAGCACAGATACGCAGTATTTT
D: TRBD2
V: TRBV5-1
size: -
J: TRBJ2-3

CDR3: CASSPTWTGTNTEAFF
DNA: TGTGCCAGCAGCCCTACCTGGACAGGGACGAACACTGAAGCTTTCTTT
D: TRBD1
V: TRBV3-1/TRBV3-2
size: once
J: TRBJ1-1

CDR3: CASSGKTSGRSTGELFF
DNA: TGTGCCAGCAGTGGAAAGACTAGCGGGAGAAGCACCGGGGAGCTGTTTTTT
D: TRBD2
V: TRBV2
size: -
J: TRBJ2-2

CDR3: CASSILAGEGEQFF
DNA: TGTGCCAGTAGTATCCTAGCGGGAGAGGGTGAGCAGTTCTTC
D: TRBD2
V: TRBV19
size: once
J: TRBJ2-1

CDR3: CASIRGPIQFF
DNA: TGTGCCAGCATACGGGGTCCGATTCAGTTCTTC
D: -
V: TRBV28
size: -
J: TRBJ2-1

CDR3: CASRQRGIYGYTF
DNA: TGTGCCAGTAGACAAAGGGGAATTTATGGCTACACCTTC
D: -
V: TRBV19
size: -
J: TRBJ1-2

CDR3: CASSLDTLNTEAFF
DNA: TGTGCCAGCAGTCTGGACACTTTGAACACTGAAGCTTTCTTT
D: -
V: TRBV6-5
size: -
J: TRBJ1-1

CDR3: CASSPSTGRYGYTF
DNA: TGTGCCAGCTCACCATCGACAGGGAGGTATGGCTACACCTTC
D: TRBD1
V: TRBV18
size: -
J: TRBJ1-2

CDR3: CASRPTGQSKNIQYF
DNA: TGTGCCAGCAGACCAACGGGACAGAGCAAAAACATTCAGTACTTC
D: TRBD1
V: TRBV6-6
size: -
J: TRBJ2-4

CDR3: CATQRGGADGYTF
DNA: TGTGCCACCCAACGTGGGGGCGCAGACGGCTACACCTTC
D: -
V: TRBV6-5
size: -
J: TRBJ1-2

CDR3: CASSATDSDSGNTIYF
DNA: TGTGCCAGCAGCGCCACAGACAGTGACTCTGGAAACACCATATATTTT
D: -
V: TRBV9
size: few
J: TRBJ1-3

CDR3: CASSSTANYGYTF
DNA: TGTGCCAGCAGTTCGACAGCTAACTATGGCTACACCTTC
D: -
V: TRBV12-3/TRBV12-4
size: -
J: TRBJ1-2

CDR3: CASSAQGGNEKLFF
DNA: TGTGCCAGTAGTGCACAGGGGGGGAATGAAAAACTGTTTTTT
D: TRBD1
V: TRBV19
size: -
J: TRBJ1-4

CDR3: CASSQRQGGLNYGYTF
DNA: TGTGCCAGCAGCCAACGACAGGGGGGACTCAACTATGGCTACACCTTC
D: TRBD1
V: TRBV14
size: once
J: TRBJ1-2

CDR3: CASSLDLRETQYF
DNA: TGTGCCAGCAGCTTAGACCTGCGAGAGACCCAGTACTTC
D: -
V: TRBV11-2
size: once
J: TRBJ2-5

CDR3: CASSQPLAGVSYNEQFF
DNA: TGTGCCAGCAGCCAGCCGCTAGCGGGAGTGTCTTACAATGAGCAGTTCTTC
D: TRBD2
V: TRBV14
size: -
J: TRBJ2-1

CDR3: CASSFSGRGHYEQYF
DNA: TGTGCCAGCAGTTTTAGCGGGAGGGGACACTACGAGCAGTACTTC
D: TRBD2
V: TRBV28
size: -
J: TRBJ2-7

CDR3: CASSPDSSYNSPLHF
DNA: TGCGCCAGCAGCCCGGACAGCTCCTATAATTCACCCCTCCACTTT
D: -
V: TRBV5-1
size: few
J: TRBJ1-6

CDR3: CASSTSTGGDTEAFF
DNA: TGTGCCAGCAGCACCTCGACAGGGGGAGACACTGAAGCTTTCTTT
D: -
V: TRBV21-1
size: -
J: TRBJ1-1

CDR3: CASSPTQKRYGYTF
DNA: TGTGCCAGCAGCCCGACACAGAAAAGGTATGGCTACACCTTC
D: -
V: TRBV7-3
size: -
J: TRBJ1-2

CDR3: CASSMTHDQPQHF
DNA: TGTGCCAGTAGTATGACTCATGATCAGCCCCAGCATTTT
D: -
V: TRBV19
size: -
J: TRBJ1-5

CDR3: CASSEMGLGYTF
DNA: TGTGCCAGCAGTGAAATGGGGCTTGGCTACACCTTC
D: -
V: TRBV2
size: -
J: TRBJ1-2

CDR3: CATAPGGSGNTIYF
DNA: TGTGCCACGGCCCCAGGAGGCTCTGGAAACACCATATATTTT
D: -
V: TRBV24-1
size: -
J: TRBJ1-3

CDR3: CASSEQGSGANVLTF
DNA: TGTGCCAGCAGTGAGCAGGGTTCTGGGGCCAACGTCCTGACTTTC
D: -
V: TRBV6-1
size: -
J: TRBJ2-6

CDR3: CASSVAQGGSNEKLFF
DNA: TGTGCCAGCAGCGTAGCACAGGGCGGGTCAAATGAAAAACTGTTTTTT
D: -
V: TRBV9
size: -
J: TRBJ1-4

CDR3: CAIMRTSSYEQYF
DNA: TGTGCCATCATGCGGACTAGCTCCTACGAGCAGTACTTC
D: TRBD2
V: TRBV10-3
size: -
J: TRBJ2-7

CDR3: CASSGTGRPYGYTF
DNA: TGTGCCAGCAGTGGGACAGGGAGGCCCTATGGCTACACCTTC
D: TRBD1
V: TRBV2
size: -
J: TRBJ1-2

CDR3: CASSLGLAGGEQFF
DNA: TGTGCCAGCAGCTTAGGTCTAGCGGGAGGTGAGCAGTTCTTC
D: TRBD2
V: TRBV11-1
size: -
J: TRBJ2-1

CDR3: CASSVQGWNTEAFF
DNA: TGTGCCAGTAGTGTCCAGGGGTGGAACACTGAAGCTTTCTTT
D: -
V: TRBV19
size: -
J: TRBJ1-1

CDR3: CASSGEGRVNYGYTF
DNA: TGTGCCAGCAGCGGTGAGGGAAGGGTTAACTATGGCTACACCTTC
D: -
V: TRBV9
size: -
J: TRBJ1-2

CDR3: CASSQGYSSYNEQFF
DNA: TGTGCCAGCAGCCAAGGGTACTCCTCCTACAATGAGCAGTTCTTC
D: -
V: TRBV14
size: once
J: TRBJ2-1

CDR3: CASSPQPRWDSYNSPLHF
DNA: TGTGCCAGCAGCCCTCAACCAAGGTGGGACAGCTATAATTCACCCCTCCACTTT
D: TRBD1
V: TRBV3-1/TRBV3-2
size: -
J: TRBJ1-6

CDR3: CASISGAGGGETQYF
DNA: TGTGCCAGCATCTCGGGAGCAGGGGGCGGGGAGACCCAGTACTTC
D: TRBD1
V: TRBV28
size: -
J: TRBJ2-5

CDR3: CASSQVATSGNTIYF
DNA: TGCGCCAGCAGCCAAGTGGCAACCTCTGGAAACACCATATATTTT
D: -
V: TRBV4-1
size: once
J: TRBJ1-3

CDR3: CASSGGATMNTEAFF
DNA: TGCGCCAGCAGCGGCGGGGCTACTATGAACACTGAAGCTTTCTTT
D: -
V: TRBV5-1
size: -
J: TRBJ1-1

CDR3: CASSPIGVAGASGELFF
DNA: TGTGCCAGCAGTCCTATCGGGGTAGCGGGAGCGAGCGGGGAGCTGTTTTTT
D: TRBD2
V: TRBV6-6
size: -
J: TRBJ2-2

CDR3: CASSPTGQGLLGGEKLFF
DNA: TGTGCCAGCAGTCCCACGGGGCAGGGCCTACTGGGGGGAGAAAAACTGTTTTTT
D: -
V: TRBV6-6
size: -
J: TRBJ1-4

CDR3: CASSLVSGSGEQYF
DNA: TGTGCCAGCAGTTTGGTTAGCGGGAGCGGCGAGCAGTACTTC
D: TRBD2
V: TRBV28
size: -
J: TRBJ2-7

CDR3: CASSVGLAGGPLKQYF
DNA: TGTGCCAGCAGCGTAGGACTAGCGGGAGGGCCTTTGAAGCAGTACTTC
D: TRBD2
V: TRBV7-3
size: -
J: TRBJ2-7

CDR3: CASTPLGERAFF
DNA: TGTGCCAGCACCCCCCTTGGGGAGAGAGCTTTCTTT
D: -
V: TRBV28
size: once
J: TRBJ1-1

CDR3: CASSLNSGRLEQFF
DNA: TGTGCCAGCAGCTTAAACAGCGGGAGATTAGAGCAGTTCTTC
D: TRBD2
V: TRBV7-3
size: -
J: TRBJ2-1

CDR3: CASSPEGQGGYGYTF
DNA: TGCGCCAGCAGCCCGGAGGGACAGGGCGGGTATGGCTACACCTTC
D: TRBD1
V: TRBV5-1
size: -
J: TRBJ1-2

CDR3: CASSPQGLTYEQYF
DNA: TGTGCCAGCAGTCCCCAGGGACTAACGTACGAGCAGTACTTC
D: TRBD2
V: TRBV6-5
size: -
J: TRBJ2-7

CDR3: CASSQVQGAHGYTF
DNA: TGTGCCAGCAGCCAAGTTCAGGGGGCGCATGGCTACACCTTC
D: TRBD1
V: TRBV3-1/TRBV3-2
size: -
J: TRBJ1-2

CDR3: CASSPTTKETQYF
DNA: TGTGCCAGCTCACCCACTACTAAAGAGACCCAGTACTTC
D: -
V: TRBV18
size: -
J: TRBJ2-5